This TCR beta chain was observed in a study of control samples from healthy donors and cancer patients. This table comes from immunoSEQ multiplex PCR, and its TCRdb copy is limited to in-frame clones, with some not included. The data contain roughly 39,000 clones, roughly nine tenths of them singletons. The material sequenced was blood. The receptor was isolated from a woman in her fifties or sixties in good health.

The CDR3: CASSVAISTGNRDTEAFF. The CDR3, as DNA: TGTGCCAGCAGCGTAGCCATATCTACGGGTAATAGGGACACTGAAGCTTTCTTT. This chain uses TRBV9 with TRBJ1-1; D not resolved. CDR3 size: 18 residues. Germline CDR1 reads SGDLS; CDR2 reads YYNGEE. Trimming shortened V by 0 bases and J by 3 bases, and 21 bases separated the two germline ends.